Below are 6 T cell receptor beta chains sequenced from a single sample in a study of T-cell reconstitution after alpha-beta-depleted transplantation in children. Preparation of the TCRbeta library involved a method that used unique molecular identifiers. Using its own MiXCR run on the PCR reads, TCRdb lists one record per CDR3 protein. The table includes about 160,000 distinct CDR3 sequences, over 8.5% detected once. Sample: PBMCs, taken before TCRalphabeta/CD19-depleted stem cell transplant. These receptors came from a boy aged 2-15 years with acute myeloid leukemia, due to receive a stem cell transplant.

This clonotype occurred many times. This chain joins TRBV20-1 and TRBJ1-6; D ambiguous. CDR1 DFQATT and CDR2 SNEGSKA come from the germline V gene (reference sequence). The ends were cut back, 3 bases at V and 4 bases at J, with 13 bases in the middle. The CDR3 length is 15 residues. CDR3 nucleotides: TGCAGTGCTAGGGCAGCCATTAATTATAATTCACCCCTCCACTTT. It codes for CSARAAINYNSPLHF.

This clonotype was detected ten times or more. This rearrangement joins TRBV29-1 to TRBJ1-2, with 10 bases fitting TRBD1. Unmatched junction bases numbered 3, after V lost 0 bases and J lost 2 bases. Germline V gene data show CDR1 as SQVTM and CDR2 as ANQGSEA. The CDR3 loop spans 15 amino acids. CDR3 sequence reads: CSVEDQDRGNYGYTF. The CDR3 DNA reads TGCAGCGTTGAAGATCAGGACAGGGGGAACTATGGCTACACCTTC.

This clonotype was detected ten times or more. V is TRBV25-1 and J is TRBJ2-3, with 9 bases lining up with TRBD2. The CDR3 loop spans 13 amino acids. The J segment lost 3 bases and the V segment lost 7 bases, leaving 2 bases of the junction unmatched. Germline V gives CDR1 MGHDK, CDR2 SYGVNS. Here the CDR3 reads CASILAGTDTQYF. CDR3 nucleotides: TGTGCCAGCATCCTAGCGGGAACAGATACGCAGTATTTT.

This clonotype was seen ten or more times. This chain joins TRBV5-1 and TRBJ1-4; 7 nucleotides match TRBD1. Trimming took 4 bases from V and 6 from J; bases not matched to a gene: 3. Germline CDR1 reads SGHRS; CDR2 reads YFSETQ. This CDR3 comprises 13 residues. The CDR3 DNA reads TGCGCCAGCAGCCTCCAGGGGGATGAAAAACTGTTTTTT. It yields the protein CASSLQGDEKLFF. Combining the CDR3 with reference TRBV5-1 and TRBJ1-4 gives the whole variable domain KAGVTQTPRYLIKTRGQQVTLSCSPISGHRSVSWYQQTPGQGLQFLFEYFSETQRNKGNFPGRFSGRQFSNSRSEMNVSTLELGDSALYLCASSLQGDEKLFFGSGTQLSVL.

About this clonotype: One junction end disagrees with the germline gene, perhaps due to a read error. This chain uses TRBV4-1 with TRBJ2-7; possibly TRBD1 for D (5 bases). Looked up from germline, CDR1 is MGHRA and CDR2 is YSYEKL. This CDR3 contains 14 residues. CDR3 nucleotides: TGTGCCAGCAGCCCAGGACACCCCTCCTACGAGCAGTACTTC. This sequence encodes CASSPGHPSYEQYF.

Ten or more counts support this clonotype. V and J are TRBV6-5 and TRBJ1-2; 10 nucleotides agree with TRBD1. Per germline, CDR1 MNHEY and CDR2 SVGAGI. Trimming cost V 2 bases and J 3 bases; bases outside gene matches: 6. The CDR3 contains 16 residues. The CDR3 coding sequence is TGTGCCAGCAGTTACATCCGGGACAGGGGTGACTATGGCTACACCTTC. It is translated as CASSYIRDRGDYGYTF.